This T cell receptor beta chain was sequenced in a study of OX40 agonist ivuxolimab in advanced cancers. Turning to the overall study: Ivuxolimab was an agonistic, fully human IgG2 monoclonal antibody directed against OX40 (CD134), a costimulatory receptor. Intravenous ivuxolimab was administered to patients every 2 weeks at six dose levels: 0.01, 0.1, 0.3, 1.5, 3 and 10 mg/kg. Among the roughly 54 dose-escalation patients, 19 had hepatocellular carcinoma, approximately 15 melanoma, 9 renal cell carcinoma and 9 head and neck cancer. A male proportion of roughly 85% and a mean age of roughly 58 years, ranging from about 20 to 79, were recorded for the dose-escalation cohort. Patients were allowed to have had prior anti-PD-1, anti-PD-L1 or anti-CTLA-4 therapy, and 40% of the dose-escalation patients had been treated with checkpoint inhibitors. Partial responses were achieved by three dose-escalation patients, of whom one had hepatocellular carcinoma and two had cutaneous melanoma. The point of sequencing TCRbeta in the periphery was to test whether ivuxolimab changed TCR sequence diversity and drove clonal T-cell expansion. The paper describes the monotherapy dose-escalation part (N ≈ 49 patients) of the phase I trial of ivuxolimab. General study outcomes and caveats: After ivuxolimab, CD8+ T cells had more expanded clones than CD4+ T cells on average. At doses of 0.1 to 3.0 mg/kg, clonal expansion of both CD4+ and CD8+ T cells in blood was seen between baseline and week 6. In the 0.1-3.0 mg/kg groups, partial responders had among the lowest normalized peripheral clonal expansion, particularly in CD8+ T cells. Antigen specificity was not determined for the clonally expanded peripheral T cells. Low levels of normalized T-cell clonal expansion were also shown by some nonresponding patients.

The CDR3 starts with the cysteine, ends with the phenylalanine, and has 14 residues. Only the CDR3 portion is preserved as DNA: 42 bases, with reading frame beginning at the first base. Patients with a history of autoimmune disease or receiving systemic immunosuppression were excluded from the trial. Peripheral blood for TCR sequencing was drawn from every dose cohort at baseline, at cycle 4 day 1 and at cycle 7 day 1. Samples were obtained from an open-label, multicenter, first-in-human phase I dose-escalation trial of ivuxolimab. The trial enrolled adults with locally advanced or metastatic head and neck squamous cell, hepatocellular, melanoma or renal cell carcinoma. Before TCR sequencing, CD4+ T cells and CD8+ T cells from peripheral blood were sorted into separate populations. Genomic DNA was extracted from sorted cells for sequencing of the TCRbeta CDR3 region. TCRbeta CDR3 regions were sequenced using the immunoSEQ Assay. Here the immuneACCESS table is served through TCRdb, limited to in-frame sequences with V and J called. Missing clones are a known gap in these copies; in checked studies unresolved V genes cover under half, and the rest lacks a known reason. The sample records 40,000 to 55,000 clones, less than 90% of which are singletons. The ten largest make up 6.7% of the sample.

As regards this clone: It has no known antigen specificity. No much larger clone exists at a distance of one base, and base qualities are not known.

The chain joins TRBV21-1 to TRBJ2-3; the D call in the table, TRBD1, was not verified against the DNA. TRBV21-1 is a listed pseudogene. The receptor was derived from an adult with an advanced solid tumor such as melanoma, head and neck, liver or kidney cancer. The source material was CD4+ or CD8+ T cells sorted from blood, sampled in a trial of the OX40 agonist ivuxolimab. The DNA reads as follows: TGTGCCAGCAGCATTGGCAGATGCACAGATACGCAGTATTTT. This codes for CASSIGRCTDTQYF.